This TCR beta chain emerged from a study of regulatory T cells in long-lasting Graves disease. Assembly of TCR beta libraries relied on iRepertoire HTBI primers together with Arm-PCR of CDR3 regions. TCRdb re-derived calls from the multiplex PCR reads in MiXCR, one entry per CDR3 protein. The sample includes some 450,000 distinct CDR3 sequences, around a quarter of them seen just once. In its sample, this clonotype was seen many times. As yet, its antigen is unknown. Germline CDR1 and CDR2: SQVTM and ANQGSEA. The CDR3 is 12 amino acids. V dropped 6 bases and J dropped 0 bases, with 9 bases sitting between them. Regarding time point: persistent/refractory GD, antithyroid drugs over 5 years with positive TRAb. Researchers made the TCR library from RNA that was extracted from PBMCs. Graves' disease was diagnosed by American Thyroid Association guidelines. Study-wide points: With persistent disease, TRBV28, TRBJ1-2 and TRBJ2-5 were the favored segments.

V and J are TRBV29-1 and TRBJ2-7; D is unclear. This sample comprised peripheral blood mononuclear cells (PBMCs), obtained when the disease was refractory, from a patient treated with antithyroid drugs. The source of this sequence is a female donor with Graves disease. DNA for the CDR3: TGCAGCGTCCGGAGTTCCTCCTACGAGCAGTACTTC. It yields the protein CSVRSSSYEQYF.